What follows describes a single TCR beta chain. Its binding antigen is unknown. No per-base quality is available; no much larger clone lies one base away. TCR CDR3 regions were amplified from genomic DNA by multiplex PCR using the deep immunoSEQ assay. For each cell subset, the extracted genomic DNA was distributed evenly across all wells of several immunoSEQ 96-well plates, and each plate served as one replicate. Each replicate PCR for sorted subsets received around 200 ng genomic DNA, equal to about 29,000 T cell genomes. Purified libraries were measured with a Qubit 3.0 fluorometer, size-checked on a Bioanalyzer 2100, and measured again with the KAPA Library Quantification kit. A separate single-read 150-cycle Illumina NextSeq 550 flow cell was used to sequence each immunoSEQ 96-well plate. The paper's processing steps were these. The immunoSEQ output contained only junctional sequences without quality scores, so filtering could not match that applied to full-length reads. Sequences were annotated with PyIR, a Python wrapper for IgBLAST v1.9, and V/J genes and CDR3 were assigned using IMGT germline references. Any read was removed if the V/J assignment was weak (E-value above 1e-6), the CDR3 was missing, or the read contained stop codons, out-of-frame junctions, or ambiguous translated residues. A V3J clonotype was defined by an identical inferred V gene, J gene, and CDR3 amino acid sequence. Percentage overlap between repertoires was computed as shared unique clonotypes divided by the size of the smaller repertoire. Repertoire richness was assessed with RTK rarefaction, the Chao1 estimator, and Recon v2.1 estimates of unobserved clonotypes. For all TCRbeta clonotypes obtained by the gDNA method from a few donors, generation probabilities were computed with OLGA. TCRdb stores this immuneACCESS table with in-frame sequences only. Part of the clones is absent; in the studies checked, under half of the shortfall reflects unresolved V genes, and no reason is known for the rest. V, J and clone size reflect that table, while D and trimming were determined from the DNA. In all, the sample holds about 320,000 clones, and about nine tenths of those were seen once. Roughly 15% of the sample goes to the ten largest clones.

From the cysteine up to the phenylalanine, the CDR3 has a length of 19 residues. The retained sequence is limited to the CDR3, 57 bases, with the frame set at the first base. Unmatched junction bases come to 11, with V trimmed by 0 bases and J by 0 bases. CDR1 and CDR2 (MGHRA, YSYEKL) derive from the germline V gene. The data were obtained in a study of shared clonotypes between healthy human individuals (TCRdb year 2020). Notes on the research overall: Two women and three men aged 18 to 49 years were included in the cohort. Per donor, three plates each were used for CD4 naive and CD4 memory, two for CD8 naive, and one for CD8 memory. To estimate repertoire size and how much clonotype sharing occurs between individuals, the study deeply sequenced the blood TCR repertoires of about five healthy adults. To increase sequencing depth and limit assay-specific biases, different laboratories used diverse techniques to prepare libraries and sequence TCR repertoires. Per donor, leukapheresis produced somewhere between about 0.9 and 10 billion PBMCs.

Broader findings and caveats from the paper: Incomplete sequencing was indicated by rarefaction of sorted-subset datasets, despite the large sequencing depth. The genetic and exposure-history diversity represented was limited by the small number of donors. Pairwise subsampling led to the expectation that sequencing depth would affect the degree of clonotype sharing among donors. About 5% of naive CD4, 3.5% of naive CD8, 2.3% of memory CD4, and around 0.42% of memory CD8 clonotypes were shared across a few donors. Clonotypes shared by all four sorted-subset donors showed higher generation probabilities than non-shared clonotypes. Naive subsets generally had larger estimated clonotype richness than memory subsets did. Sampling was restricted to blood, and TCR repertoires in tissue are likely to differ from TCR repertoires in blood.

The donors were healthy, HIV-negative adults with no recently reported acute infections or vaccinations. Only Caucasian adults living in Nashville, Tennessee, USA were represented among the donors. CD8 memory samples consisted of magnetically selected CD45RO+ cells combined with CCR7-negative CD45RA+ effector memory (TemRA) cells. After blood collection by leukapheresis, PBMCs were isolated using Ficoll-Histopaque density gradient centrifugation and then cryopreserved in the vapor phase of liquid nitrogen. Analytical flow cytometry was used to check the purity and quantity of each magnetically sorted T cell population. Each sorted fraction had its genomic DNA isolated and then quantified by UV absorbance on a Nanodrop 2000c.

The chain is made from TRBV4-1 and TRBJ1-3; TRBD1 fits 7 bases in the junction. Specimen: memory CD8+ T cells sorted from blood. This sample's cell subset or site label indicates: CD45RO+ cells pooled with CCR7-negative TemRA cells. The sequence was collected from a man between 18 and 35 years old in good health. The DNA reads TGCGCCAGCAGCCAAGATCCGAGGGACAGAATTTTCTCTGGAAACACCATATATTTT. The translation is CASSQDPRDRIFSGNTIYF.